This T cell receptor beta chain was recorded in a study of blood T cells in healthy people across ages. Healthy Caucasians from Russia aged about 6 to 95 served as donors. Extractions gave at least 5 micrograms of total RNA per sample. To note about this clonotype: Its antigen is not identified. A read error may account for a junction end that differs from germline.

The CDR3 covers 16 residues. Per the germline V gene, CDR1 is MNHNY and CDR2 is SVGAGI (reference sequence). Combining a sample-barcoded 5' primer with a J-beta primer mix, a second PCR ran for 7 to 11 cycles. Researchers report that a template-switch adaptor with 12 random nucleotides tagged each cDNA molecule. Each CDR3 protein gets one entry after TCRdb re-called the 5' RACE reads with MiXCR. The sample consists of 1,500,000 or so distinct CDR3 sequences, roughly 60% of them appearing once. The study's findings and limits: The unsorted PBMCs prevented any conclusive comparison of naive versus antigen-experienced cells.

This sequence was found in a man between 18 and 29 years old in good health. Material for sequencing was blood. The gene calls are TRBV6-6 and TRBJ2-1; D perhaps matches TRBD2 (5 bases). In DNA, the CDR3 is TGTGCCAGCGGTTACCGCGGGTCCACAGCAAACAATGAGCAGTTCTTC. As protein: CASGYRGSTANNEQFF.